Listed below are T cell receptor beta chains from one sample, sequenced in a study of blood T cell repertoires in COVID-19. Using immunoSEQ multiplex PCR, the repertoire was profiled, and TCRdb retains in-frame clones only, with some absent. The sample shows 90,000 to 100,000 clones, approximately 82% of them seen only once. Sequenced sample: peripheral blood. The receptors come from a man aged 70-80 years with active or convalescent COVID-19. Both conserved end residues are part of each CDR3. D genes are given only for firm matches. Clone size, where shown, is once, few, many, or a class for clones that have expanded.

>-|TRBV6-2/TRBV6-3|TRBD2|TRBJ2-5
TGTGCCAGCAGCCTACCAGCGGGGGTGGAGACCCAGTACTTC
CASSLPAGVETQYF
>-|TRBV6-5|TRBD1|TRBJ2-5
TGTGCCAGCAGCCATGGACAGGTGGGGACCCAGTACTTC
CASSHGQVGTQYF
>-|TRBV15|-|TRBJ2-1
TGTGCCACGGGACATCAGGGCAATGAGCAGTTCTTC
CATGHQGNEQFF
>-|TRBV18|-|TRBJ1-2
TGTGCCAGCTCACAGAGGGTCCTCCCGGATTATGGCTACACCTTC
CASSQRVLPDYGYTF
>-|TRBV18|TRBD1|TRBJ1-1
TGTGCCAGCTCATTCGGACAGGGCGGCCTGAACACTGAAGCTTTCTTT
CASSFGQGGLNTEAFF
>-|TRBV6-6|TRBD1|TRBJ2-1
TGTGCCAGCATATCGTCGCAGGGGGCCAATGAGCAGTTCTTC
CASISSQGANEQFF
>-|TRBV24-1|TRBD1|TRBJ1-2
TGTGCCACCAGTGATTCACGGACAGGGGATTATGGCTACACCTTC
CATSDSRTGDYGYTF
>-|TRBV10-2|TRBD1|TRBJ2-2
TGCGCCAGCAGTGAGGCAGGGGGCAACACCGGGGAGCTGTTTTTT
CASSEAGGNTGELFF
>-|TRBV2|TRBD1|TRBJ1-6
TGTGCCAGCAGACCCGGACAGGGAGATAATTCACCCCTCCACTTT
CASRPGQGDNSPLHF
>few|TRBV7-2|-|TRBJ2-7
TGTGCCAGCAGCCCTGTGGGGGGCTCCTACGAGCAGTACTTC
CASSPVGGSYEQYF
>once|TRBV7-2|TRBD2|TRBJ2-1
TGTGCCAGCAGCCTCACGGGGGGGGTCGATGAGCAGTTCTTC
CASSLTGGVDEQFF
>-|TRBV19|TRBD1|TRBJ2-7
TGTGCCAGTCTCCCTCCAAATACAGGGGATGTGTTCGAGCAGTACTTC
CASLPPNTGDVFEQYF
>-|TRBV6-6|-|TRBJ1-5
TGTGCCAGCCATGGCAGGCTCAATCAGCCCCAGCATTTT
CASHGRLNQPQHF
>-|TRBV6-6|-|TRBJ1-2
TGTGCCGTGAAGGTTAGGCAGGGCGGCAACTATGGCTACACCTTC
CAVKVRQGGNYGYTF
>-|TRBV6-1|-|TRBJ1-6
TGTGCCAGCAGTGAAAACAGCCCAGATAATTCACCCCTCCACTTT
CASSENSPDNSPLHF
>-|TRBV7-2|-|TRBJ2-7
TGTGCCAGCAGCTTAGTGGGCGGGGGCAACGAGCAGTACTTC
CASSLVGGGNEQYF
>-|TRBV6-9|TRBD1|TRBJ2-6
TGTGCCAGCAGTCCAACAACAGGGGGCTACTTCTGGGCCAACGTCCTGACTTTC
CASSPTTGGYFWANVLTF
>-|TRBV29-1|TRBD1|TRBJ1-4
TGCAGCGTCACGGACAGGGGTCCTGGACTCAGGACTAATGAAAAACTGTTTTTT
CSVTDRGPGLRTNEKLFF
>-|TRBV12-3/TRBV12-4|-|TRBJ2-2
TGTGCCAGCACCCTGGACATGACCGGGGAGCTGTTTTTT
CASTLDMTGELFF
>-|TRBV7-2|-|TRBJ1-2
TGTGCCAGCAGCTTAGCGTTAAGGGAGGGCTACACCTTC
CASSLALREGYTF
>few|TRBV6-4|-|TRBJ2-5
TGTGCCAGCACCGAAGAGACCCAGTACTTC
CASTEETQYF
>-|TRBV18|-|TRBJ2-7
TGTGCCAGCTCACCATCGCAGGGGCAGTACTTC
CASSPSQGQYF
>-|TRBV29-1|-|TRBJ1-1
TGCAGCGTTGTCCCACTTCAGAACACTGAAGCTTTCTTT
CSVVPLQNTEAFF
>-|TRBV5-8|-|TRBJ1-2
TGTGCCAGCAGCTCCGGACTCCTGAGACCTTATGGCTACACCTTC
CASSSGLLRPYGYTF